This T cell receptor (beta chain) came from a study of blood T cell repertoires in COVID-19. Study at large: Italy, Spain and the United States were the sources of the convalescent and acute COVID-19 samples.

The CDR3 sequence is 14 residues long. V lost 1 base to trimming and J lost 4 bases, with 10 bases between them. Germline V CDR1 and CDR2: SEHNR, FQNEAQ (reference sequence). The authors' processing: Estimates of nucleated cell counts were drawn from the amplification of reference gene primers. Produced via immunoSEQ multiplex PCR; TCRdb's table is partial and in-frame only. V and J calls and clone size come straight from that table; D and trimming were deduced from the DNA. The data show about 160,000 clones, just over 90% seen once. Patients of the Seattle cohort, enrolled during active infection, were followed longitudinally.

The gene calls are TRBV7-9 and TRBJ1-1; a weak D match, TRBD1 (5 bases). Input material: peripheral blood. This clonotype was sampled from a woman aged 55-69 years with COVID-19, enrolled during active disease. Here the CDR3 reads CASSLGGAITEAFF. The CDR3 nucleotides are TGTGCCAGCAGCTTAGGGGGCGCGATCACTGAAGCTTTCTTT. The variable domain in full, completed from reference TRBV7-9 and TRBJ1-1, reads DTGVSQNPRHKITKRGQNVTFRCDPISEHNRLYWYRQTLGQGPEFLTYFQNEAQLEKSRLLSDRFSAERPKGSFSTLEIQRTEQGDSAMYLCASSLGGAITEAFFGQGTRLTVV.